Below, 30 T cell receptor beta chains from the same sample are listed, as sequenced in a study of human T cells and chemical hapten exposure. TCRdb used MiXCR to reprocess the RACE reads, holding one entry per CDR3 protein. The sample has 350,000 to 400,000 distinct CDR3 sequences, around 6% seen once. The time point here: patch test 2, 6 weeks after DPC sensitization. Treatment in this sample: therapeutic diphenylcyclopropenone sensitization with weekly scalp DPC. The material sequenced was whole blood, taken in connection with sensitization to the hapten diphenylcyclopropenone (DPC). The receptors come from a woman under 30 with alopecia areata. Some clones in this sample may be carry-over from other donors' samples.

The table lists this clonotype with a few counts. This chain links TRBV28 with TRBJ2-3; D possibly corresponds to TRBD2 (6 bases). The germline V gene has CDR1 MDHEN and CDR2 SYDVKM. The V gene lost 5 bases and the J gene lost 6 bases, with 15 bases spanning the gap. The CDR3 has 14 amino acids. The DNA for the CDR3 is TGTGCCAGCAGTCCGGAGACTAGAAGGGATACGCAGTATTTT. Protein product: CASSPETRRDTQYF.

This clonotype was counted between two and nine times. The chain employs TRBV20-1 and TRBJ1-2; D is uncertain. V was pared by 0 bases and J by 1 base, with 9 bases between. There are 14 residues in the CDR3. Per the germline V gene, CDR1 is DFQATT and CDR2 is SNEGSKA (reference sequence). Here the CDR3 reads CSARDPGGNYGYTF. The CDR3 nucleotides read TGCAGTGCTAGAGATCCAGGTGGTAACTATGGCTACACCTTC.

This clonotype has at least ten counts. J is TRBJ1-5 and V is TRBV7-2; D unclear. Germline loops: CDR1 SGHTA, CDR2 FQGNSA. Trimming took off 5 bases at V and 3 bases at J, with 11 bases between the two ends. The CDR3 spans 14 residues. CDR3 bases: TGTGCCAGCAGCGACGCCCGGAACAATCAGCCCCAGCATTTT. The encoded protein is CASSDARNNQPQHF.

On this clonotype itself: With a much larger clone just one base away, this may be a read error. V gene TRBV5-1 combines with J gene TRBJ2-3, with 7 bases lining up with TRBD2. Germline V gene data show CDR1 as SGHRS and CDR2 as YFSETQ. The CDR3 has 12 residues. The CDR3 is CASSTGGDTQCF. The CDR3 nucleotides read TGCGCCAGCAGCACGGGGGGAGATACGCAGTGTTTT.

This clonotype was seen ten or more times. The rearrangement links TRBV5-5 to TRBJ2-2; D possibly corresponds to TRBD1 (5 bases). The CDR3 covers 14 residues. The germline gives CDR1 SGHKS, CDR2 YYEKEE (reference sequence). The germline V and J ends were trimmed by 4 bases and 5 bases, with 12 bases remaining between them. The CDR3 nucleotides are TGTGCCAGCAGCCTTTTAACAGGAACCGGGGAGCTGTTTTTT. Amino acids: CASSLLTGTGELFF.

CDR3 amino acids: CASSQNSFGGAQYF. CDR3 DNA: TGTGCCAGCAGCCAAAACAGTTTCGGGGGGGCCCAGTACTTC. The chain couples TRBV7-2 to TRBJ2-5; 8 bases are a match to TRBD2. The CDR3 covers 14 residues. V shed 5 bases and J 9 bases; nucleotides not matched to a gene: 11. CDR1 SGHTA and CDR2 FQGNSA come from the germline V gene.

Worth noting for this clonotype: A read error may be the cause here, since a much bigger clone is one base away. CDR3 in DNA: TGCGCCAGCAGCTCCTTGAGCCTTCGCACTGAAGCTTTCTTT. Protein sequence: CASSSLSLRTEAFF. The J gene is TRBJ1-1, the V gene TRBV5-1; D is ambiguous. The V end lost 3 bases, the J end lost 4 bases, and 13 bases lay between the germline ends. CDR1 and CDR2 from the germline V gene are SGHRS and YFSETQ. The CDR3 is 14 amino acids. Full variable domain (rest looked up from reference TRBV5-1 and TRBJ1-1): KAGVTQTPRYLIKTRGQQVTLSCSPISGHRSVSWYQQTPGQGLQFLFEYFSETQRNKGNFPGRFSGRQFSNSRSEMNVSTLELGDSALYLCASSSLSLRTEAFFGQGTRLTVV.

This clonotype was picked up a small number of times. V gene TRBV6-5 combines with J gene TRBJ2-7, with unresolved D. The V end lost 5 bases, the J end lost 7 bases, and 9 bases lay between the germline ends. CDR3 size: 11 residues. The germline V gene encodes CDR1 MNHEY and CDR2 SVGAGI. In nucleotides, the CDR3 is TGTGCCAGCAGTGCCAATAGGGAGCAGTACTTC. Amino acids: CASSANREQYF.

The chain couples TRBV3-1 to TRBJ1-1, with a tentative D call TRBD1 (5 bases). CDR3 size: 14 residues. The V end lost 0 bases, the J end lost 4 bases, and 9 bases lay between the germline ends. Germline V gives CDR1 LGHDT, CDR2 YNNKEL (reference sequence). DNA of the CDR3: TGTGCCAGCAGCCAAGAGAGCGGGGGCACTGAAGCTTTCTTT. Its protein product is CASSQESGGTEAFF.

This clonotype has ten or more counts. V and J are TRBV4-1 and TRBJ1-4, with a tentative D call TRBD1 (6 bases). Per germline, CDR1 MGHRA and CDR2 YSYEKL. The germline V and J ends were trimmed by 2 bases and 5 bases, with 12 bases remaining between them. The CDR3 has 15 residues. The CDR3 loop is CASSQQTGPNEKLFF. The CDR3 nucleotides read TGCGCCAGCAGCCAACAGACAGGCCCCAATGAAAAACTGTTTTTT.

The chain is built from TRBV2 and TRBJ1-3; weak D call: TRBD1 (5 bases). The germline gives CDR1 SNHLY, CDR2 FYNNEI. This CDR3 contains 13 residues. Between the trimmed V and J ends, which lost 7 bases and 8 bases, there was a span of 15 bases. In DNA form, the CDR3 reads TGTGCCAGCAAAGGGGCTTTGGGGGACACCATATATTTT. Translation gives CASKGALGDTIYF.

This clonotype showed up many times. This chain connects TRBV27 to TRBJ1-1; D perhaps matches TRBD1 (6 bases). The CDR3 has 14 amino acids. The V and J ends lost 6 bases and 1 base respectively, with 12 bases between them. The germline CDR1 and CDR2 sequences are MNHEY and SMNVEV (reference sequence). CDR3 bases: TGTGCCAGCAGATTCGGGACAAGGAACACTGAAGCTTTCTTT. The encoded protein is CASRFGTRNTEAFF.

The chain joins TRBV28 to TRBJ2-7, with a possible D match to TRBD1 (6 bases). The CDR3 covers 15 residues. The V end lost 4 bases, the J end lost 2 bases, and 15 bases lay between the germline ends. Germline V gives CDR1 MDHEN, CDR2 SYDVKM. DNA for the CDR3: TGTGCCAGCAGTTCGGAACAGGGTCAAACCTACGAGCAGTACTTC. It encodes CASSSEQGQTYEQYF.

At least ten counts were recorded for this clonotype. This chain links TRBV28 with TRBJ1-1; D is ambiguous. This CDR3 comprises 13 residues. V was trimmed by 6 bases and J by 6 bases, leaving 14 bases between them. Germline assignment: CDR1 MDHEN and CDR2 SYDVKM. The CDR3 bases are TGTGCCAGCAGCACTCTTGGGCGGTCTGAAGCTTTCTTT. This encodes CASSTLGRSEAFF.

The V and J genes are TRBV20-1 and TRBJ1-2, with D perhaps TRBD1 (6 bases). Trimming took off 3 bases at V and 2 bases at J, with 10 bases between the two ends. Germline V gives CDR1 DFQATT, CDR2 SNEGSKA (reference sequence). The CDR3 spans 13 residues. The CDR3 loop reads CSASRDINYGYTF. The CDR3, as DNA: TGCAGTGCTAGTCGGGACATAAACTATGGCTACACCTTC.

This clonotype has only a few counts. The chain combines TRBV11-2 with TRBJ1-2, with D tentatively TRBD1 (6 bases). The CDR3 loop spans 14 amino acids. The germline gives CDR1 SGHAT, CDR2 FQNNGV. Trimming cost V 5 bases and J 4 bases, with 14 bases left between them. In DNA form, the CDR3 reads TGTGCCAGCAGCCCCTTGACAGGTTCCTATGGCTACACCTTC. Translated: CASSPLTGSYGYTF.

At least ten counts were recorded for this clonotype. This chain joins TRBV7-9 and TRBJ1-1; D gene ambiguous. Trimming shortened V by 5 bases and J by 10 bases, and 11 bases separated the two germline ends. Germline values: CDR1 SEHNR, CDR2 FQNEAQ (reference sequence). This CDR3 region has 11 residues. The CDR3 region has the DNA TGTGCCAGCAGCCCGCAGAGAGCAGCTTTCTTT. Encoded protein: CASSPQRAAFF. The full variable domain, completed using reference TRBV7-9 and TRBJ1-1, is DTGVSQNPRHKITKRGQNVTFRCDPISEHNRLYWYRQTLGQGPEFLTYFQNEAQLEKSRLLSDRFSAERPKGSFSTLEIQRTEQGDSAMYLCASSPQRAAFFGQGTRLTVV.

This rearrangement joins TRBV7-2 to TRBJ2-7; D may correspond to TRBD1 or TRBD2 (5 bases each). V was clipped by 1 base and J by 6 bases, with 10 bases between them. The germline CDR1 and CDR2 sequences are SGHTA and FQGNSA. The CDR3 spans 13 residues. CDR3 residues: CASSLGGYGEQYF. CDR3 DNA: TGTGCCAGCAGCTTAGGGGGGTACGGCGAGCAGTACTTC.

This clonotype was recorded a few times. CDR3 protein: CASRKKNTGELFF. The CDR3 coding sequence is TGTGCCTCGAGAAAAAAGAACACCGGGGAGCTGTTTTTT. The rearrangement joins TRBV10-3 to TRBJ2-2; D not certain. The CDR3 extends over 13 amino acids. CDR1 is ENHRY, CDR2 SYGVKD, per germline. Trimming left V 11 bases short and J 1 base short, with 11 bases between.

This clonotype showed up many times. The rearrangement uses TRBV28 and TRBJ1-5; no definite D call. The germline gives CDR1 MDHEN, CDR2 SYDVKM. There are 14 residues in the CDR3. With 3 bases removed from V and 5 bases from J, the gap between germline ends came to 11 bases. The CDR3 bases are TGTGCCAGCAGTTTGGAAATGGGTTATCAGCCCCAGCATTTT. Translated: CASSLEMGYQPQHF.

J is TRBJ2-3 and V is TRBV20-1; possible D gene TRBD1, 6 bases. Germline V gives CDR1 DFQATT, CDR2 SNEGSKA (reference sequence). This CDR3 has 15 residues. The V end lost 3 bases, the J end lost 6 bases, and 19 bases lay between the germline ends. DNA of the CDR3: TGCAGTGCTAGTGACCGATCCCAAGGGGGTGATACGCAGTATTTT. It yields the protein CSASDRSQGGDTQYF.

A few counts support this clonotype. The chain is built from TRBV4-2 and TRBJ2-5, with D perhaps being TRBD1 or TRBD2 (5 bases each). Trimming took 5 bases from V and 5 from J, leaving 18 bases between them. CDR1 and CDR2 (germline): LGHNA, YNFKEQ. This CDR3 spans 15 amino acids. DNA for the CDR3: TGTGCCAGCAGCGGGGGTCTAAGAGCGGACGAGACCCAGTACTTC. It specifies CASSGGLRADETQYF.

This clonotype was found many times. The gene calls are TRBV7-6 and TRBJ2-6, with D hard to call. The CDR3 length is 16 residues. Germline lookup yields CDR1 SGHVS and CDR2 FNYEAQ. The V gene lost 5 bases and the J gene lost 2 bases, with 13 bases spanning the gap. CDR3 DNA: TGTGCCAGCAGCCCCGTCGGACCTACTGGGGCCAACGTCCTGACTTTC. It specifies CASSPVGPTGANVLTF.

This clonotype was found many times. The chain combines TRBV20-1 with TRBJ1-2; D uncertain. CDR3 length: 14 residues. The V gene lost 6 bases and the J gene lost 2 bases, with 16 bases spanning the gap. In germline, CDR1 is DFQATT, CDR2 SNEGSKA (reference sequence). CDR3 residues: CSAPSLIINYGYTF. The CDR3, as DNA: TGCAGTGCCCCTAGTCTGATAATAAACTATGGCTACACCTTC.

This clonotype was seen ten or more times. CDR3 nucleotide sequence: TGTGCCAGCAGTGAAACGGGGGCCATCTACAATGAGCAGTTCTTC. Translating gives CASSETGAIYNEQFF. V is TRBV2 and J is TRBJ2-1, with D possibly called TRBD1 or TRBD2 (6 bases each). CDR1 SNHLY and CDR2 FYNNEI come from the germline V gene. The V and J ends lost 2 bases and 3 bases respectively, with 11 bases between them. The CDR3 runs to 15 residues. The variable domain in full, with the rest retrieved from reference TRBV2 and TRBJ2-1, is EPEVTQTPSHQVTQMGQEVILRCVPISNHLYFYWYRQILGQKVEFLVSFYNNEISEKSEIFDDQFSVERPDGSNFTLKIRSTKLEDSAMYFCASSETGAIYNEQFFGPGTRLTVL.

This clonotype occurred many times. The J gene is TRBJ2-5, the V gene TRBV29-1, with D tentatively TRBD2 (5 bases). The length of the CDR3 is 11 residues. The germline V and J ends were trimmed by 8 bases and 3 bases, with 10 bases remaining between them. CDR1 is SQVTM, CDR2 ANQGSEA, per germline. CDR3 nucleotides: TGCAGCCTGTGGGGAGAAGAGACCCAGTACTTC. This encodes CSLWGEETQYF.

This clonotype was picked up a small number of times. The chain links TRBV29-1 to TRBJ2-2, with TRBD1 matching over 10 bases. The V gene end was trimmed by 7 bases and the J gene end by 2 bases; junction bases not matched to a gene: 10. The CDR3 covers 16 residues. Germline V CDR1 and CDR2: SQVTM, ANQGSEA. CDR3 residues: CSAKTGTGVNTGELFF. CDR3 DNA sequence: TGCAGCGCAAAGACCGGGACAGGGGTAAACACCGGGGAGCTGTTTTTT.

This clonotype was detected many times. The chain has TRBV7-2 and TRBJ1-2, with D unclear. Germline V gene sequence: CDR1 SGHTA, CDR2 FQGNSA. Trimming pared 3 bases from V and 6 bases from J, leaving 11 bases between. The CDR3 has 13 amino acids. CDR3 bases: TGTGCCAGCAGCTTTATGGGGAGGGATGGCTACACCTTC. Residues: CASSFMGRDGYTF. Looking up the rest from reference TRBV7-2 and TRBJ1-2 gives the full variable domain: GAGVSQSPSNKVTEKGKDVELRCDPISGHTALYWYRQSLGQGLEFLIYFQGNSAPDKSGLPSDRFSAERTGGSVSTLTIQRTQQEDSAVYLCASSFMGRDGYTFGSGTRLTVV.

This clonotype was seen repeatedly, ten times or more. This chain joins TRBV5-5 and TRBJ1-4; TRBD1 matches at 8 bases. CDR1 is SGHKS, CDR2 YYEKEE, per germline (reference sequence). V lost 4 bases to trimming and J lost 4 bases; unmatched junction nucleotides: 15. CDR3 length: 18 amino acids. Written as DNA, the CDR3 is TGTGCCAGCAGCGGGGAGACAGGGGTTCCCCGAGGTAATGAAAAACTGTTTTTT. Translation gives CASSGETGVPRGNEKLFF.

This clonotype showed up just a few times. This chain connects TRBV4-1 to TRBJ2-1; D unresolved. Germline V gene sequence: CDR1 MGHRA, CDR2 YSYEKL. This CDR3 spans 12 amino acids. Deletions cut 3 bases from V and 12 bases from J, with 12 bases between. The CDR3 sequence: CASSHIGSGQFF. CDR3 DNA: TGCGCCAGCAGCCACATAGGTTCGGGGCAGTTCTTC.